Below, 32 T cell receptor beta chains from the same sample are listed, as sequenced in a study of patients and donors after allogeneic stem cell transplantation. A single record per CDR3 protein comes from TCRdb applying MiXCR to the RT-PCR reads. The sample includes 400,000 to 450,000 distinct CDR3 sequences, 15% to 20% of them seen just once. Material: blood, either unsorted or a sorted T cell fraction (not recorded which). Receptors were obtained from a human donor who was either an allogeneic HSCT recipient or a stem cell or donor lymphocyte infusion donor (not recorded which). It is not recorded whose cells these are; they may come from a transplant donor.

This chain connects TRBV7-8 to TRBJ2-5; TRBD1 aligns across 7 bases. The ends lost 5 bases at V and 5 bases at J; junction bases unmatched: 11. Germline values: CDR1 SGHVS, CDR2 FQNEAQ. The length of the CDR3 is 15 residues. CDR3 loop: CASSAQTGAEETQYF. CDR3 in DNA: TGTGCCAGCAGCGCCCAAACAGGGGCTGAGGAGACCCAGTACTTC.

This clonotype was detected only a few times. The chain joins TRBV25-1 to TRBJ2-2; D tentatively reads TRBD1 or TRBD2 (5 bases each). The germline V gene has CDR1 MGHDK and CDR2 SYGVNS. The CDR3 loop spans 13 amino acids. V was trimmed by 8 bases and J by 2 bases, leaving 9 bases between them. Here the CDR3 DNA reads TGTGCCAGCCAGGGACGAAACACCGGGGAGCTGTTTTTT. It specifies CASQGRNTGELFF.

This clonotype has just a few counts. V gene TRBV12-3 or TRBV12-4 combines with J gene TRBJ2-1, with TRBD1 matching 10 bases. Trimming cost V 4 bases and J 7 bases; bases outside gene matches: 4. This CDR3 contains 14 residues. The CDR3 sequence is CASSYGTGVNEQFF. DNA of the CDR3: TGTGCCAGCAGTTACGGGACAGGGGTTAATGAGCAGTTCTTC.

J is TRBJ1-1 and V is TRBV29-1; D remains unclear. Germline V gives CDR1 SQVTM, CDR2 ANQGSEA. Deletions cut 5 bases from V and 1 base from J, with 8 bases between. The CDR3 is made up of 12 amino acids. The CDR3 here is CSVLSGNTEAFF. Written as DNA, the CDR3 is TGCAGCGTTTTGTCAGGGAACACTGAAGCTTTCTTT. Together with reference TRBV29-1 and TRBJ1-1, the CDR3 gives the full variable domain: SAVISQKPSRDICQRGTSLTIQCQVDSQVTMMFWYRQQPGQSLTLIATANQGSEATYESGFVIDKFPISRPNLTFSTLTVSNMSPEDSSIYLCSVLSGNTEAFFGQGTRLTVV.

The chain has TRBV24-1 and TRBJ2-7; D perhaps matches TRBD1 (5 bases). The CDR3 length is 14 residues. V lost 4 bases, J lost 2 bases, and 11 bases lay in between. The germline V gene encodes CDR1 KGHDR and CDR2 SFDVKD. The CDR3 coding sequence is TGTGCCACCAGTGAATCGGACATTCCCTACGAGCAGTACTTC. Translating gives CATSESDIPYEQYF.

This chain links TRBV12-3 or TRBV12-4 with TRBJ2-7, with 8 bases fitting TRBD1. J gave up 7 bases and V 3 bases, and 8 bases lay outside the gene matches. This CDR3 has 14 residues. This CDR3 is CASSFTQGAGEQYF. CDR3 in DNA: TGTGCCAGCAGTTTTACCCAGGGGGCGGGGGAGCAGTACTTC.

This chain links TRBV7-2 with TRBJ2-3; possible D gene TRBD1, 6 bases. The CDR3 runs 16 residues. CDR1 is SGHTA, CDR2 FQGNSA, per germline. The V end was cut by 1 base, the J end by 5 bases, with 16 bases between. The CDR3 DNA reads TGTGCCAGCAGCTTAGGGGGGCGAGGTACCCAAGATACGCAGTATTTT. Its translation: CASSLGGRGTQDTQYF.

This clonotype was recorded a few times. DNA for the CDR3: TGCAGTGCTATCGCCCCTCGGCAGCGGACCTACAATGAGCAGTTCTTC. Its translation is CSAIAPRQRTYNEQFF. V usage is TRBV20-1 and J usage is TRBJ2-1; weak D call: TRBD2 (5 bases). CDR1 and CDR2 (germline): DFQATT, SNEGSKA (reference sequence). The CDR3 runs to 16 residues. V was shortened by 4 bases and J by 2 bases, with 18 bases between the two germline ends.

This clonotype was found a few times. This chain uses TRBV5-6 with TRBJ1-6; the D is unclear. Trimming shortened V by 6 bases and J by 4 bases, and 8 bases separated the two germline ends. The CDR3 has 13 residues. The germline gives CDR1 SGHDT, CDR2 YYEEEE. In DNA, the CDR3 is TGTGCCAGCACCTCCGGGTATAATTCACCCCTCCACTTT. It translates to CASTSGYNSPLHF.

V and J are TRBV12-3 or TRBV12-4 and TRBJ2-2, with 11 bases matching TRBD2. Trimming at V came to 6 bases and at J to 3 bases, leaving 9 bases not matched to a gene. The CDR3 contains 17 residues. The chain's CDR3 is CASSPGGLAVYTGELFF. The CDR3 DNA reads as TGTGCCAGCAGCCCAGGGGGACTAGCGGTTTACACCGGGGAGCTGTTTTTT.

This clonotype was detected only a few times. CDR3 nucleotides: TGCGCCAGCAGCCATCCAGACCTCGGAACAGAAAACACCATATATTTT. It encodes CASSHPDLGTENTIYF. The chain joins TRBV4-1 to TRBJ1-3, with D unresolved. Germline CDR1 MGHRA, CDR2 YSYEKL. The CDR3 is 16 amino acids. Trimming cost V 3 bases and J 6 bases, with 18 bases left between them.

This clonotype was picked up a small number of times. The chain couples TRBV5-1 to TRBJ2-7; 8 bases are shared with TRBD1. Looked up from germline, CDR1 is SGHRS and CDR2 is YFSETQ. The V segment lost 4 bases and the J segment 1 base; nucleotides outside the gene matches: 7. This CDR3 comprises 15 residues. CDR3 residues: CASSDSGQVSYEQYF. The CDR3 DNA sequence: TGCGCCAGCAGCGACTCGGGACAGGTGTCCTACGAGCAGTACTTC.

The rearrangement uses TRBV29-1 and TRBJ2-3; the D gene could be TRBD1 or TRBD2 (5 bases each). This CDR3 contains 13 residues. CDR1 is SQVTM, CDR2 ANQGSEA, per germline. Trimming removed 7 bases from V and 0 bases from J, with 11 bases in between. The CDR3 sequence: CSGPGASTDTQYF. The DNA for the CDR3 is TGCAGCGGACCCGGGGCTAGCACAGATACGCAGTATTTT.

V and J are TRBV25-1 and TRBJ2-1; D is perhaps TRBD2 (6 bases). CDR1 MGHDK and CDR2 SYGVNS come from the germline V gene. CDR3 length equals 14 residues. Trimming removed 8 bases from V and 8 bases from J, with 19 bases in between. The CDR3 protein is CASGNNLTSYEQFF. As DNA, the CDR3 is TGTGCCAGCGGAAACAATCTCACTAGCTATGAGCAGTTCTTC.

This clonotype appeared a few times. The chain links TRBV14 to TRBJ1-5; no definite D call. Trimming cost V 0 bases and J 5 bases, with 14 bases left between them. The CDR3 is 16 residues long. From germline, CDR1 is SGHDN and CDR2 FVKESK. CDR3 coding DNA: TGTGCCAGCAGCCAAGAGACTAACCGTCTTGATCAGCCCCAGCATTTT. Protein product: CASSQETNRLDQPQHF.

This clonotype was picked up a small number of times. V is TRBV9 and J is TRBJ2-1; the D gene could be TRBD1 or TRBD2 (5 bases each). This CDR3 contains 19 residues. V lost 0 bases and J lost 5, with 24 bases in between. Looked up from germline, CDR1 is SGDLS and CDR2 is YYNGEE. CDR3: CASSVARASSGGENNEQFF. DNA of the CDR3: TGTGCCAGCAGCGTAGCTAGGGCTAGCTCTGGGGGAGAGAACAATGAGCAGTTCTTC.

This clonotype was counted only a few times. The V gene is TRBV7-3, the J gene TRBJ1-1; TRBD1 aligns across 7 bases. The trim removed 2 bases at V and 4 bases at J, leaving 4 bases unmatched. CDR3 length equals 14 residues. Germline V lookup: CDR1 SGHTA, CDR2 FQGTGA. The CDR3 sequence: CASSLGAGGTEAFF. In DNA, the CDR3 is TGTGCCAGCAGCTTAGGGGCAGGGGGCACTGAAGCTTTCTTT.

This chain connects TRBV9 to TRBJ2-3; D may be TRBD1 (5 bases). Trimming left V 4 bases short and J 2 bases short, with 17 bases between. Per the germline V gene, CDR1 is SGDLS and CDR2 is YYNGEE. The CDR3 consists of 16 residues. In DNA, the CDR3 is TGTGCCAGCAGCCTAGGGGTGCGACCTGCCACAGATACGCAGTATTTT. Translation gives CASSLGVRPATDTQYF.

This clonotype was seen a handful of times. The chain employs TRBV20-1 and TRBJ2-1, with TRBD2 identical over 13 bases. The length of the CDR3 is 15 residues. The trim removed 4 bases at V and 7 bases at J, leaving 7 bases unmatched. From germline, CDR1 is DFQATT and CDR2 SNEGSKA (reference sequence). DNA for the CDR3: TGCAGTGCTACTGGGACTAGCGGGAATTTGAATGAGCAGTTCTTC. Its translation: CSATGTSGNLNEQFF.

V usage is TRBV4-1 and J usage is TRBJ1-6; 8 positions agree with TRBD1. Germline values: CDR1 MGHRA, CDR2 YSYEKL. The CDR3 is made up of 14 amino acids. V shed 1 base and J 10 bases; nucleotides not matched to a gene: 3. The CDR3 DNA reads TGCGCCAGCAGCCAAGCCGGGACAGGATCACCCCTCCACTTT. As protein: CASSQAGTGSPLHF.

The chain joins TRBV5-1 to TRBJ1-4, with D maybe TRBD1 (6 bases). The V end lost 0 bases, the J end lost 6 bases, and 9 bases lay between the germline ends. The CDR3 is 14 amino acids. Germline CDR1 and CDR2: SGHRS and YFSETQ. CDR3 region: CASSLAGVDEKLFF. CDR3 nucleotides: TGCGCCAGCAGCTTGGCAGGGGTTGATGAAAAACTGTTTTTT.

V is TRBV21-1 and J is TRBJ2-5. TRBV21-1 is a pseudogene. The CDR3 extends over 17 amino acids. This chain's CDR3 is CASSKGRRGGHKETQYF. In nucleotides, the CDR3 is TGTGCCAGCAGCAAAGGGCGGCGAGGTGGGCATAAAGAGACCCAGTACTTC.

This chain links TRBV10-3 with TRBJ1-5; possibly TRBD1 for D (6 bases). CDR3 length: 15 residues. The germline V gene has CDR1 ENHRY and CDR2 SYGVKD. V shed 6 bases and J shed 2 bases, with 14 bases lying between them. The CDR3 bases are TGTGCCATCAGAAAGAACAGGGATGGCAATCAGCCCCAGCATTTT. Its translation: CAIRKNRDGNQPQHF.

V usage is TRBV6-2 or TRBV6-3 and J usage is TRBJ1-5; TRBD1 is a possible D gene (5 bases). Trimming pared 6 bases from V and 2 bases from J, leaving 17 bases between. The CDR3 totals 16 residues. The V gene's germline CDR1 is MNHEY and CDR2 SVGEGT. The CDR3 region has the DNA TGTGCCAGCAGCCAACGGTGGGGGGGAGGCAATCAGCCCCAGCATTTT. Translated: CASSQRWGGGNQPQHF.

Only a few counts were recorded for this clonotype. The genes are TRBV9 and TRBJ2-1; no reliable D call. Per germline, CDR1 SGDLS and CDR2 YYNGEE. This CDR3 comprises 15 residues. The V gene lost 0 bases and the J gene lost 2 bases, with 9 bases spanning the gap. CDR3 coding DNA: TGTGCCAGCAGCGTAGGTCCGTTAGCCTACAATGAGCAGTTCTTC. Protein: CASSVGPLAYNEQFF. The full variable domain, its missing parts supplied by reference TRBV9 and TRBJ2-1, is DSGVTQTPKHLITATGQRVTLRCSPRSGDLSVYWYQQSLDQGLQFLIQYYNGEERAKGNILERFSAQQFPDLHSELNLSSLELGDSALYFCASSVGPLAYNEQFFGPGTRLTVL.

The chain carries TRBV20-1 and TRBJ2-1; 11 bases match TRBD2. Germline CDR1 is DFQATT and CDR2 is SNEGSKA (reference sequence). The trim removed 4 bases at V and 2 bases at J, leaving 4 bases unmatched. CDR3 size: 15 residues. The CDR3 DNA reads as TGCAGTGCTACAACACTAGCGGGAGCCTACAATGAGCAGTTCTTC. This encodes CSATTLAGAYNEQFF.

The chain has TRBV20-1 and TRBJ2-4; D is unclear. Germline lookup yields CDR1 DFQATT and CDR2 SNEGSKA (reference sequence). The CDR3 totals 14 residues. Trimming left V 5 bases short and J 0 bases short, with 11 bases between. CDR3 nucleotides: TGCAGTGCTGATGAGCGCATAGCCAAAAACATTCAGTACTTC. Translating gives CSADERIAKNIQYF.

This clonotype has more than one count but fewer than ten. V gene TRBV4-1 combines with J gene TRBJ2-7; D call uncertain. Trimming took 1 base from V and 2 from J, leaving 6 bases between them. This CDR3 comprises 13 residues. CDR1 and CDR2 (germline): MGHRA, YSYEKL. Written as DNA, the CDR3 is TGCGCCAGCAGCCAAGGACCAACCTACGAGCAGTACTTC. Translation gives CASSQGPTYEQYF.

This clonotype was observed a handful of times. The CDR3 DNA sequence: TGTGCCAGCAGTCACCCGAACAGGTCAAAGCAGTACTTC. Translation: CASSHPNRSKQYF. This chain joins TRBV25-1 and TRBJ2-7, with D possibly TRBD1 on 5 matching bases. The germline V gene has CDR1 MGHDK and CDR2 SYGVNS. V gave up 5 bases and J gave up 8 bases, with 16 bases separating them. This CDR3 has 13 residues.

This clonotype occurred a few times. This chain uses TRBV6-1 with TRBJ1-2, with TRBD1 identical over 7 bases. Germline loops: CDR1 MNHNS, CDR2 SASEGT. This CDR3 spans 16 amino acids. V trimming: 5 bases; J trimming: 1 base; junction bases outside the gene matches: 10. Written as DNA, the CDR3 is TGTGCCAGCAGTCACCGGGACAGCTTACTTAACTATGGCTACACCTTC. Protein product: CASSHRDSLLNYGYTF.

J is TRBJ1-6 and V is TRBV5-4; D is unresolved. Trimming took 4 bases from V and 9 from J, leaving 20 bases between them. The CDR3 loop spans 16 amino acids. CDR1 SGHNT and CDR2 YYREEE come from the germline V gene (reference sequence). The CDR3 region is CASSADYSGPTSPLHF. DNA for the CDR3: TGTGCCAGCAGCGCGGATTATTCCGGGCCCACTTCACCCCTCCACTTT.

The chain has TRBV5-1 and TRBJ2-3; possibly TRBD2 for D (5 bases). This CDR3 has 15 amino acids. Germline loops: CDR1 SGHRS, CDR2 YFSETQ. The V and J ends lost 0 bases and 0 bases respectively, with 8 bases between them. For the CDR3, the DNA is TGCGCCAGCAGCTTGGTCGGGGAAAGCACAGATACGCAGTATTTT. Amino acid sequence: CASSLVGESTDTQYF.